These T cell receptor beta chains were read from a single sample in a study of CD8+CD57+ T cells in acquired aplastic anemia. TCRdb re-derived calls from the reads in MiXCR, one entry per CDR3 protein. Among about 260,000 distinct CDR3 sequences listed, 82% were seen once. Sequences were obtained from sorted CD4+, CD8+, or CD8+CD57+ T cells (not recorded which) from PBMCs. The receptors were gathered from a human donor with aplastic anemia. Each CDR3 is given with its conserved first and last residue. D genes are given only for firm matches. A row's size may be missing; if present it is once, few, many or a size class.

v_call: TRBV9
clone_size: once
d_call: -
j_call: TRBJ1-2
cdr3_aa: CASSVGAARNQPYTF
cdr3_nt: TGTGCCAGCAGCGTGGGGGCGGCCCGCAATCAGCCCTACACCTTC

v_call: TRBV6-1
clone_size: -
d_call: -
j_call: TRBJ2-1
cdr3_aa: CASSESGVYNEQFF
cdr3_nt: TGTGCCAGCAGTGAATCGGGGGTCTACAATGAGCAGTTCTTC

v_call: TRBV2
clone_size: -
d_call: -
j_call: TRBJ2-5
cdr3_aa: CASGGGGAEATQYF
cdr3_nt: TGTGCCAGCGGGGGAGGGGGCGCGGAAGCGACGCAGTATTTC

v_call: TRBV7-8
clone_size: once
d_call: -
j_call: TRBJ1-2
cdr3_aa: CASSLAGGPVAQGYTF
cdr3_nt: TGTGCCAGCAGCTTAGCGGGAGGTCCCGTTGCGCAGGGCTACACCTTC

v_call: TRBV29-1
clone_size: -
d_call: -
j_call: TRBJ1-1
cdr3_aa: CSVDRWGTNTEAFF
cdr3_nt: TGCAGCGTTGACCGGTGGGGCACGAACACTGAAGCTTTCTTT

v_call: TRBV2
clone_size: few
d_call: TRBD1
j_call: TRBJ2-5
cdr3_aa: CASTGVRQETQYF
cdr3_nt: TGTGCCAGTACAGGGGTCCGACAAGAGACCCAGTACTTC

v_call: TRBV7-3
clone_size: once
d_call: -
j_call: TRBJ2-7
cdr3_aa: CASSVQGIGGSDEHF
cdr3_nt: TGTGCCAGCAGCGTGCAGGGAATCGGCGGCAGCGATGAGCACTTC

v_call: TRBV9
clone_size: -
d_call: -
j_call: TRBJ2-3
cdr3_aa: CASSVGRADTATYF
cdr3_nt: TGTGCCAGCAGCGTAGGACGAGCGGACACAGCTACGTATTTT

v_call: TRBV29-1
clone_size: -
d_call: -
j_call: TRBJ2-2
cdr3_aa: CSVVFPNTGELFF
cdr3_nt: TGCAGCGTTGTGTTCCCGAACACCGGGGAGCTGTTTTTT

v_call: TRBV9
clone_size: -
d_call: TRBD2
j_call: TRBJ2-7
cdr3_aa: CASSCPGLASKEYF
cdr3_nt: TGTGCCAGCAGCTGTCCGGGACTAGCGTCCAAGGAGTACTTC

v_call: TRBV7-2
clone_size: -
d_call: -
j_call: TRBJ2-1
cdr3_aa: CASSPATGTNKQYF
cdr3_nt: TGTGCCAGCAGCCCAGCGACAGGAACCAATAAGCAGTATTTC

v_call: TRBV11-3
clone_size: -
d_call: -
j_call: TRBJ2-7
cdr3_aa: CASSLELRGIYEQYF
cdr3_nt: TGTGCCAGCAGCTTAGAACTGAGAGGGATCTACGAGCAGTACTTC

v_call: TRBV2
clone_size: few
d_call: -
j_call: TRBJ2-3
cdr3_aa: CASRRTWGTDTQYF
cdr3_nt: TGTGCCAGCAGAAGGACGTGGGGAACAGATACGCAGTATTTT

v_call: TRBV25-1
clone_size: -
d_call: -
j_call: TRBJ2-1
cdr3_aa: CASSEYQSSVGEQFF
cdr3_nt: TGTGCCAGCAGTGAATACCAATCCTCGGTCGGTGAGCAGTTCTTC

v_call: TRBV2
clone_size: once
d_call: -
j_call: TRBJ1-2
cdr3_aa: CASSEAQTNYGYTF
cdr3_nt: TGTGCCAGCAGTGAGGCCCAGACCAACTATGGCTACACCTTC

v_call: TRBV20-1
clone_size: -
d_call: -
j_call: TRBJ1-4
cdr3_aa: CSATDGDSGDEKLFF
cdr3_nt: TGCAGTGCTACCGACGGAGATAGCGGAGATGAAAAACTGTTTTTT

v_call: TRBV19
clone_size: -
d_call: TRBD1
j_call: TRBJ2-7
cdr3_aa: CASSTPGQTNYEQYF
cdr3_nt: TGTGCCAGTAGTACTCCGGGACAGACTAACTACGAGCAGTACTTC